This T cell receptor (beta chain) derives from a study of CD8+CD57+ T cells in acquired aplastic anemia. General study results and limits: Found in both controls and patients were approximately 30 CD8+ CDR3 sequences.

The germline V gene encodes CDR1 SGHNT and CDR2 YYREEE (reference sequence). The CDR3 spans 15 residues. Trimming took 4 bases from V and 8 from J; bases not matched to a gene: 8. Both TCR beta VDJ combination and CDR3 sequence profiling were carried out. Genomic DNA was the template for this profiling. TCRdb recomputed calls from the reads with MiXCR, one row per CDR3 protein. The repertoire holds about 190,000 distinct CDR3 sequences, with 50% to 55% as singletons. In the case of this clonotype: The antigen is not known.

The chain is built from TRBV5-4 and TRBJ2-1, with 11 positions matching TRBD1. Sequencing used sorted CD4+, CD8+, or CD8+CD57+ T cells (not recorded which) from PBMCs. The clonotype was recovered from a human donor in good health, serving as a control. The CDR3 is CASSLRTGGSDEQFF. The CDR3, as DNA: TGTGCCAGCAGCCTAAGGACAGGGGGCAGCGATGAGCAGTTCTTC.